The clone carrying this T cell receptor (beta chain) was counted once. This record comes from a study of shared clonotypes between healthy human individuals. Only in-frame clones appear in the TCRdb table, and some are missing; sequencing was by immunoSEQ multiplex PCR. The table lists roughly 490,000 clones, 76% of them singletons, with 13% in the top ten. J was trimmed by 6 bases and V by 5 bases; bases with no gene match: 9. From germline, CDR1 is MDHEN and CDR2 SYDVKM. The CDR3 is 14 amino acids. The J gene is TRBJ1-1, the V gene TRBV28; 7 bases line up with TRBD1. The TCR originated in a woman aged 40 to 55 in good health. Some clones in this sample may be carry-over from other donors' samples. The sequencing input was PBMCs. The DNA for the CDR3 is TGTGCCAGCAGTCTCAGACAGGGTCGGGCTGAAGCTTTCTTT. It codes for CASSLRQGRAEAFF. The full variable domain, its missing parts supplied by reference TRBV28 and TRBJ1-1, is DVKVTQSSRYLVKRTGEKVFLECVQDMDHENMFWYRQDPGLGLRLIYFSYDVKMKEKGDIPEGYSVSREKKERFSLILESASTNQTSMYLCASSLRQGRAEAFFGQGTRLTVV.